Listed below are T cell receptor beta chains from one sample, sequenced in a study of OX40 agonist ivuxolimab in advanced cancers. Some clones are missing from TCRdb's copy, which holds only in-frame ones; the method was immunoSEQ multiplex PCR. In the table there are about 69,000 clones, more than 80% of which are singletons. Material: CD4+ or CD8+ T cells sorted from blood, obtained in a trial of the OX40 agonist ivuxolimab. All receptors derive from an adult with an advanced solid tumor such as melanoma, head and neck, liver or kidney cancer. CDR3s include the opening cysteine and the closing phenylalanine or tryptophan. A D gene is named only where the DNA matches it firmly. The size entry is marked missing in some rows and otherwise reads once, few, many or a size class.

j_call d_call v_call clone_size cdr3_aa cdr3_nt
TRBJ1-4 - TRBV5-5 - CASSGGQEGEKLFF TGTGCCAGCAGCGGGGGACAAGAGGGTGAAAAACTGTTTTTT
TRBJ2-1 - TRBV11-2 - CASSLETNYYNEQFF TGTGCCAGCAGCTTAGAGACCAATTACTACAATGAGCAGTTCTTC
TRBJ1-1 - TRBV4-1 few CASSHLDTEAFF TGCGCCAGCAGCCATCTGGACACTGAAGCTTTCTTT
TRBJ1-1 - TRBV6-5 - CASSDDGGMAFF TGTGCCAGCAGTGATGACGGAGGGATGGCTTTCTTT
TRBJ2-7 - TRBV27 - CASRGLAYEQYF TGTGCCAGCAGGGGGCTTGCCTACGAGCAGTACTTC
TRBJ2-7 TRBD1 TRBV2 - CASSWDSPYEQYF TGTGCCAGCAGTTGGGACAGCCCCTACGAGCAGTACTTC
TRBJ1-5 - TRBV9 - CASSEGDNYQPQHF TGTGCCAGCAGCGAGGGGGACAACTATCAGCCCCAGCATTTT
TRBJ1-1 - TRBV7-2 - CASSLLTGNTEAFF TGTGCCAGCAGCTTACTGACAGGGAACACTGAAGCTTTCTTT
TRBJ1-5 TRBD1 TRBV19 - CASSIGDRGTNQPQHF TGTGCCAGTAGTATAGGAGACAGGGGTACCAATCAGCCCCAGCATTTT
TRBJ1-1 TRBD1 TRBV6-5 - CASSYWTGWATEAFF TGTGCCAGCAGTTACTGGACAGGGTGGGCCACTGAAGCTTTCTTT
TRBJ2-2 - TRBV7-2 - CASSYNLRGTLETGELFF TGTGCCAGCAGCTATAACCTAAGGGGGACATTAGAAACCGGGGAGCTGTTTTTT
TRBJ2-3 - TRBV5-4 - CASSFLGDALRAGTDTQYF TGTGCCAGCAGCTTCCTCGGGGACGCCCTTAGGGCAGGCACAGATACGCAGTATTTT
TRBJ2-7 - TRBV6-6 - CASRNSYSYEQYF TGTGCCAGCAGAAACAGTTATTCCTACGAGCAGTACTTC
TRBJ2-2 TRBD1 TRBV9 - CASSVGGTGGGELFF TGTGCCAGCAGCGTAGGAGGGACAGGGGGCGGGGAGCTGTTTTTT
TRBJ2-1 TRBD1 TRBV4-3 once CASSPGTGGIDEQFF TGCGCCAGCAGCCCGGGGACAGGGGGTATTGATGAGCAGTTCTTC
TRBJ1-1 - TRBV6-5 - CASSYSIMGNTEAFF TGTGCCAGCAGTTACTCGATTATGGGGAACACTGAAGCTTTCTTT
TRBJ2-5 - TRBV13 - CASSLSLEETQYF TGTGCCAGCAGCCTATCACTGGAAGAGACCCAGTACTTC
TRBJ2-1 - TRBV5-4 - CASSEASRENNEQFF TGTGCCAGCAGTGAGGCTTCAAGGGAAAACAATGAGCAGTTCTTC
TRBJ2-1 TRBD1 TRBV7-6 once CASSLGQGLVDEQFF TGTGCCAGCAGCCTGGGACAGGGGCTTGTTGATGAGCAGTTCTTC